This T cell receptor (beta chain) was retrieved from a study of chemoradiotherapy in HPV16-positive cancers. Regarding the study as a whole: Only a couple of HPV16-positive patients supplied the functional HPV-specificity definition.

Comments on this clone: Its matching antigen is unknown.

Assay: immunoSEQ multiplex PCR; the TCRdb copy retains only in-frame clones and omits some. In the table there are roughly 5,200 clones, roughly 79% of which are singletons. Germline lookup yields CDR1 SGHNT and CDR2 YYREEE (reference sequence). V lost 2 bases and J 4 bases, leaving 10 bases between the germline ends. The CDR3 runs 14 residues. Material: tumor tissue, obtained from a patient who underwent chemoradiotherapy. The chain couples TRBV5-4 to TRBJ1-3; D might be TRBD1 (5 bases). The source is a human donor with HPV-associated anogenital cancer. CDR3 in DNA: TGTGCCAGCAGCTTTCAGGGAGGCGGAAACACCATATATTTT. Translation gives CASSFQGGGNTIYF.